A selection of T cell receptor beta chains follows, all from one sample in a study of T cells in localized non-small cell lung cancer. Libraries were prepared by immunoSEQ multiplex PCR; TCRdb keeps only in-frame clonotypes and omits some of them. The sample lists some 32,000 clones; roughly 94% were seen once. Here the sequenced sample was peripheral blood, taken before any cancer treatment. These receptors all come from a woman aged 40-70 years with stage I lung adenocarcinoma. CDR3s include the opening cysteine and the closing phenylalanine or tryptophan. The D gene is left open where the match is weak. Clone size is stated in some rows and not others, as once, few, many or a class when expanded.

d_call,clone_size,v_call,j_call,cdr3_aa,cdr3_nt
.,.,TRBV28,TRBJ2-1,CASNSLGGSSYNEQFF,TGTGCCAGCAATTCTCTAGGGGGGAGCTCCTACAATGAGCAGTTCTTC
TRBD1,.,TRBV5-1,TRBJ2-3,CASSLVSQGVTDTQYF,TGCGCCAGCAGCTTGGTTTCGCAGGGGGTCACAGATACGCAGTATTTT
.,.,TRBV11-1,TRBJ2-5,CASSSGLETQYF,TGTGCCAGCAGCTCCGGGCTGGAGACCCAGTACTTC
.,once,TRBV18,TRBJ2-7,CASSAVTASYEQYF,TGTGCCAGCTCAGCAGTGACAGCCTCCTACGAGCAGTACTTC
.,.,TRBV6-4,TRBJ1-4,CASSDSWF,TGTGCCAGCAGTGACTCTTGGTTT
.,.,TRBV10-3,TRBJ2-7,CAISGDGSYEQYF,TGTGCCATCAGCGGGGACGGTTCCTACGAGCAGTACTTC
TRBD1,.,TRBV19,TRBJ1-2,CASSIYGTGGGYTF,TGTGCCAGTAGTATTTACGGGACAGGAGGGGGCTACACCTTC
.,.,TRBV27,TRBJ1-5,CASSLGVGRHQPQHF,TGTGCCAGCAGTTTAGGAGTGGGGAGGCATCAGCCCCAGCATTTT
.,.,TRBV27,TRBJ2-2,CASSYTPLAGELFF,TGTGCCAGCAGTTACACTCCCCTAGCCGGGGAGCTGTTTTTT
.,.,TRBV28,TRBJ1-3,CASTGAGGPIGNTIYF,TGTGCCAGCACTGGCGCTGGGGGGCCCATTGGAAACACCATATATTTT
.,.,TRBV7-6,TRBJ1-1,CASSLVAQLNTEAFF,TGTGCCAGCAGCTTAGTAGCACAACTGAACACTGAAGCTTTCTTT
.,once,TRBV4-1,TRBJ2-7,CASSQEQAISYEQYF,TGCGCCAGCAGCCAAGAACAGGCTATCTCCTACGAGCAGTACTTC
.,.,TRBV4-3,TRBJ2-7,CASSQYLPPSTYEQYF,TGCGCCAGCAGCCAGTATCTGCCCCCCTCCACATACGAGCAGTACTTC
.,.,TRBV7-2,TRBJ1-2,CASTLGGLGNYGYTF,TGTGCCAGCACCCTGGGGGGGCTGGGGAACTATGGCTACACCTTC
.,.,TRBV19,TRBJ2-1,CASSTLFQGGYEQFF,TGTGCCAGTAGTACTCTCTTTCAGGGAGGTTATGAGCAGTTCTTC
.,.,TRBV29-1,TRBJ2-7,CSYRTDTSSYEQYF,TGCAGCTACAGGACGGACACGAGCTCCTACGAGCAGTACTTC
.,.,TRBV7-2,TRBJ1-2,CASSLSALYGYTF,TGTGCCAGCAGCTTATCGGCCCTCTATGGCTACACCTTC
TRBD2,.,TRBV27,TRBJ2-3,CASPSPGGGTDTQYF,TGTGCCAGCCCCTCCCCCGGGGGGGGCACAGATACGCAGTATTTT
.,.,TRBV29-1,TRBJ2-7,CSVEVTGKWNEQYF,TGCAGCGTTGAAGTAACAGGGAAGTGGAACGAGCAGTACTTC
.,.,TRBV7-2,TRBJ2-7,CASSQLSGYEQYF,TGTGCCAGCAGCCAACTTAGCGGTTACGAGCAGTACTTC
TRBD1,.,TRBV5-1,TRBJ1-1,CASRSSGTGSTEAFF,TGCGCCAGCAGATCTTCCGGGACAGGGTCTACTGAAGCTTTCTTT
.,.,TRBV11-2,TRBJ2-5,CASSLSLTAQETQYF,TGTGCCAGCAGCTTAAGTCTGACAGCTCAAGAGACCCAGTACTTC
.,.,TRBV7-2,TRBJ2-5,CASSPGVNQETQYF,TGTGCCAGCAGCCCCGGGGTTAACCAAGAGACCCAGTACTTC
.,.,TRBV18,TRBJ2-7,CASSPRSGLLYEQYF,TGTGCCAGCTCACCACGCTCAGGGCTCCTTTACGAGCAGTACTTC
TRBD2,.,TRBV7-9,TRBJ2-4,CASSLGAGVAKNIQYF,TGTGCCAGCAGCTTAGGGGCGGGGGTAGCCAAAAACATTCAGTACTTC
.,.,TRBV28,TRBJ1-1,CASSPQFRTEAFF,TGTGCCAGCAGTCCCCAGTTTCGGACTGAAGCTTTCTTT
.,.,TRBV7-2,TRBJ2-2,CASSLRQNTGELFF,TGTGCCAGCAGCCTCCGACAGAACACCGGGGAGCTGTTTTTT
.,.,TRBV27,TRBJ1-6,CASKSFRGNLSSYNSPLHF,TGTGCCAGCAAAAGCTTCCGGGGTAATTTAAGCTCCTATAATTCACCCCTCCACTTT
TRBD2,.,TRBV6-4,TRBJ2-3,CASSRLAGVGTQYF,TGTGCCAGCAGTAGACTAGCGGGAGTGGGTACGCAGTATTTT
TRBD2,once,TRBV2,TRBJ2-5,CASSEDSGAQETQYF,TGTGCCAGCAGTGAGGATAGCGGGGCACAAGAGACCCAGTACTTC
TRBD1,.,TRBV19,TRBJ2-7,CASSMGQGGYEQYF,TGTGCCAGTAGTATGGGACAGGGGGGCTACGAGCAGTACTTC
.,.,TRBV5-1,TRBJ1-5,CASSLVGGQSNQPQHF,TGCGCCAGCAGCTTGGTCGGGGGCCAGAGCAATCAGCCCCAGCATTTT
.,few,TRBV5-1,TRBJ1-1,CASSVDAAAGTEAFF,TGCGCCAGCAGCGTCGATGCGGCCGCGGGCACTGAAGCTTTCTTT
.,.,TRBV7-3,TRBJ1-1,CASSADGGTEAFF,TGTGCCAGCAGCGCCGACGGAGGCACTGAAGCTTTCTTT
TRBD1,few,TRBV6-4,TRBJ1-5,CASSKDRDQPQHF,TGTGCCAGCAGTAAGGACAGGGATCAGCCCCAGCATTTT
.,few,TRBV11-2,TRBJ1-2,CASSLAVPFYGYTF,TGTGCCAGCAGCTTAGCCGTGCCCTTCTATGGCTACACCTTC
TRBD2,.,TRBV7-2,TRBJ2-3,CASSLDVAGGPHTQYF,TGTGCCAGCAGCTTAGATGTGGCGGGGGGGCCCCATACGCAGTATTTT
TRBD1,.,TRBV7-2,TRBJ1-3,CASSIGQGESNTIYF,TGTGCCAGCAGCATTGGACAGGGGGAGTCGAACACCATATATTTT
TRBD2,.,TRBV19,TRBJ2-1,CASSIGERGTYNEQFF,TGTGCCAGTAGTATAGGGGAGCGGGGGACCTACAATGAGCAGTTCTTC
.,.,TRBV7-2,TRBJ2-7,CASGPRRSYEQYF,TGTGCCAGCGGCCCCCGGAGATCCTACGAGCAGTACTTC
.,.,TRBV9,TRBJ2-3,CASSVDREMTDTQYF,TGTGCCAGCAGCGTAGATCGGGAGATGACAGATACGCAGTATTTT
.,.,TRBV15,TRBJ1-5,CATSSRGLREPQHF,TGTGCCACCAGCAGTAGGGGGTTAAGGGAGCCCCAGCATTTT
TRBD2,.,TRBV19,TRBJ2-1,CASRKNGGLAFDEQFF,TGTGCCAGTAGGAAGAACGGGGGACTAGCGTTCGATGAGCAGTTCTTC
.,.,TRBV28,TRBJ2-2,CASSPGWGANTGELFF,TGTGCCAGCAGTCCCGGTTGGGGGGCCAACACCGGGGAGCTGTTTTTT
.,.,TRBV29-1,TRBJ2-7,CSAGSNYEQYF,TGCAGCGCTGGGTCCAACTACGAGCAGTACTTC